This note documents a single T cell receptor (beta chain) sequence. The source of the sample is a study of T cell changes during pregnancy in multiple sclerosis. The CDR3 totals 17 residues. Germline CDR1 and CDR2: GTSNPN and SVGIG (reference sequence). Trimming removed 0 bases at V and 4 bases at J, with 19 bases between. The data were produced by immunoSEQ multiplex PCR, yet TCRdb's version contains in-frame clones alone and is incomplete. The sample has 35,000 or so clones; around 93% are singletons. This chain connects TRBV30 to TRBJ1-3, with D unresolved. The source material was CD4+ T cells from peripheral blood mononuclear cells, sampled in the first trimester of pregnancy. This receptor was taken from a female donor with multiple sclerosis, enrolled in a pregnancy study. In nucleotides, the CDR3 is TGTGCCTGGAGTGTCAGAAAGGCCCGTGTCAGGGGAAACACCATATATTTT. Protein sequence: CAWSVRKARVRGNTIYF.